This TCR beta chain was identified in a study of T cell clonotyping in hematopoietic cell transplantation. Germline CDR1 and CDR2: MNHEY and SMNVEV (reference sequence). This CDR3 spans 14 amino acids. V was clipped by 7 bases and J by 2 bases; unmatched bases: 1. Repertoires were generated with immunoSEQ multiplex PCR, while TCRdb's copy carries only in-frame clones and drops some. The sample includes around 19,000 clones, approximately 75% seen only once; the top ten take about a sixth. Time point described: recipient sample about 28 days before transplant, after cytoreduction. This chain uses TRBV27 with TRBJ2-1; 11 positions agree with TRBD2. This sequence was found in a man in his 60s with acute myeloid leukemia. Some clones in this sample may be carry-over from other donors' samples. Sequences were derived from peripheral blood mononuclear cells, sampled before stem cell transplant. The CDR3 DNA reads as TGTGCCAGCAATAGCGGGGGGGCCTACAATGAGCAGTTCTTC. Residues: CASNSGGAYNEQFF.